This is a list of T cell receptor beta chains from one sample in a study of CD4 T cells in relation to SARS-CoV-2 and coronaviruses. Sequenced by immunoSEQ multiplex PCR; TCRdb stores in-frame clones only, minus some. The profile shows about 43,000 clones, over 75% of them singletons. No antigen is known for these receptors. Sequencing was carried out using naive CD4+ T cells from PBMCs, cultured in vitro. Receptors originate from an adult with COVID-19. The conserved cysteine and the conserved F or W are not part of the CDR3 here. D genes are given only for firm matches.

D	V	CDR3
.	TRBV7-9	ASSNGPDRGRLAGGPWETQY
.	TRBV3-1/TRBV3-2	ASSPGLADTQY
.	TRBV4-2	ASSPMSEGTRNEQF
TRBD1	TRBV5-1	ASSFTGGASTEQY
TRBD1	TRBV5-1	ASSLEQGALETQY
TRBD2	TRBV5-1	ASSAGSGSRHNEQF
TRBD1	TRBV3-1/TRBV3-2	ASSQWGQGSGANVLT
TRBD1	TRBV2	ASGDRGLYQPQH
.	TRBV19	ASKARVSGELF
.	TRBV10-1	ASSESRAQETQY
.	TRBV10-3	AISEFSKETQY
.	TRBV1	TSSQRLGSGRSEQF
TRBD1	TRBV9	ASSVGTGSSYEQY
.	TRBV29-1	SVLKRTAVRGTGELF
.	TRBV3-1/TRBV3-2	ASSQAGVGSGELF
.	TRBV2	ASSETVGVGQPQH
.	TRBV7-9	ASTRQAKNEKLF
.	TRBV3-1/TRBV3-2	ASSQVTGGYGYGYT
TRBD1	TRBV5-1	ASSSPETGNEQF
.	TRBV27	ASRTFGDGTYEQY
.	TRBV6-2/TRBV6-3	ASSSSGPQETQY